The rows below give T cell receptor beta chains drawn from one sample of a study of CD8 T cells in ankylosing spondylitis. TCRdb re-called the 5' RACE reads through MiXCR, storing one row per CDR3 protein. The data contain 150,000 to 200,000 distinct CDR3 sequences, around 16% of them singletons. Sequencing input: blood, either unsorted or a sorted T cell fraction (not recorded which). All receptors come from a male donor with ankylosing spondylitis or in good health (not recorded which). Each CDR3 is given without its conserved first and last residue. Rows give clone size only sometimes, using once, few, many, or a class for an expanded clone.

v_call	cdr3_length	j_call	clone_size	cdr3_aa
TRBV10-3	15	TRBJ2-1	.	AISESDRLAPYNEQF
TRBV9	12	TRBJ2-1	many	ASSVASGSNEQF
TRBV5-1	12	TRBJ1-6	.	ASSSDTNNSPLH
TRBV24-1	13	TRBJ2-1	few	ATSDPTTRHNEQF
TRBV29-1	11	TRBJ2-4	many	SVEARGMNIQY
TRBV28	13	TRBJ1-5	many	ASSRTALDDQPQH
TRBV20-1	14	TRBJ2-2	.	SARPPDRGLYGELF
TRBV10-2	13	TRBJ2-2	many	ASSQPASFPGELF
TRBV12-3/TRBV12-4	13	TRBJ1-1	many	ASSHRPSMNTEAF
TRBV10-3	14	TRBJ2-3	few	AISALAEASTDTQY
TRBV5-1	17	TRBJ2-2	few	ASSFRPLPGQTTAGELF
TRBV20-1	12	TRBJ1-2	few	RTVPLKRDYGYT
TRBV7-8	12	TRBJ1-2	many	ASSLADGPYGYT
TRBV29-1	10	TRBJ2-4	many	SAVSRVDIQY
TRBV12-3/TRBV12-4	14	TRBJ1-4	many	ASSFQGARPAEKLF
TRBV6-5	10	TRBJ2-5	few	ASSSALETQY
TRBV7-9	12	TRBJ2-2	many	ASSYDRGTGELF
TRBV25-1	13	TRBJ1-1	.	ASRPQQGGGTEAF
TRBV10-3	14	TRBJ2-5	few	AISEGSGSEGKTQY
TRBV24-1	14	TRBJ2-3	.	ATSDLYTSGIQTQY
TRBV19	11	TRBJ1-1	.	ASSMSENTEAF
TRBV20-1	12	TRBJ1-1	many	SARRGTKNTEAF
TRBV5-5	13	TRBJ2-1	many	ASSDAPSSYNEQF
TRBV20-1	11	TRBJ2-5	few	SARETLGETQY
TRBV29-1	13	TRBJ2-7	.	SADGSPGGIYEQY
TRBV5-1	13	TRBJ1-5	many	ASSLTGLSNQPQH
TRBV6-2/TRBV6-3	18	TRBJ2-3	many	ASSYSRIRLAGVRTDTQY
TRBV6-5	13	TRBJ1-2	.	ASSYYGGGAYGHT
TRBV28	12	TRBJ1-2	.	ASSFGRQDYGYT
TRBV21-1	13	TRBJ2-3	many	ASSKGAGCTDTQY
TRBV11-2	13	TRBJ2-1	.	ASSAPGQVINEQF
TRBV6-5	11	TRBJ2-5	.	ASSPDRGWTQY
TRBV29-1	8	TRBJ1-2	many	SVEQGGYT
TRBV29-1	9	TRBJ2-1	many	SVSGGTRAF
TRBV28	13	TRBJ2-7	.	ASSLPGGSSYEQY
TRBV5-1	17	TRBJ2-7	.	ASSFTTTTLGGSSNEQY
TRBV6-5	13	TRBJ2-7	few	ASSYSNRAAYEQY
TRBV10-2	13	TRBJ2-3	few	ASKLAGGHTDTQY
TRBV29-1	10	TRBJ1-1	few	SAWEGGSEAF
TRBV10-3	14	TRBJ2-3	many	AISIGTSGTADTQY
TRBV5-1	13	TRBJ2-3	.	ASSPTPGSTDTQY
TRBV20-1	12	TRBJ2-5	many	SARGNSGTQTQY
TRBV11-3	11	TRBJ1-5	.	ASSVRVGQPQH
TRBV19	13	TRBJ2-1	.	ASSIELGGVNEQF
TRBV27	16	TRBJ2-2	.	ASSLARPGLAETGELF
TRBV2	9	TRBJ2-7	many	ASSGFDEQY
TRBV7-3	13	TRBJ2-5	many	ASSLMYSSQETQY
TRBV19	12	TRBJ1-1	few	ASIGTEMNTEAF
TRBV28	14	TRBJ1-2	few	ASSSNLGSENYGYT
TRBV28	10	TRBJ1-5	.	AAGPKNQPQH
TRBV6-1	9	TRBJ2-2	many	ASSEFGELF
TRBV6-5	11	TRBJ2-3	few	ASSPRVGDTQY
TRBV27	14	TRBJ2-4	.	ASSLAGLLAKNIQY
TRBV29-1	12	TRBJ1-1	.	SVEKAEMNTEAF
TRBV29-1	13	TRBJ2-6	.	SCGTGLSGANVLT